This TCR beta chain came from a study of blood T cell repertoires in COVID-19. Profiled with immunoSEQ multiplex PCR; TCRdb holds only in-frame clones, not every one. The sample records 9,200 or so clones, 70% to 90% being singletons. The V end was cut by 6 bases, the J end by 5 bases, with 15 bases between. The CDR3 contains 14 residues. CDR1 is SGHTS and CDR2 is YDEGEE in the germline V gene. This receptor was identified in a man aged 60 to 75 with acute or convalescent COVID-19. The chain employs TRBV5-8 and TRBJ1-5, with a tentative D call TRBD1 (6 bases). Sequenced input: peripheral blood. In DNA, the CDR3 is TGTGCCAGCACTATTACAGGGTCGCATCAGCCCCAGCATTTT. Protein sequence: CASTITGSHQPQHF.